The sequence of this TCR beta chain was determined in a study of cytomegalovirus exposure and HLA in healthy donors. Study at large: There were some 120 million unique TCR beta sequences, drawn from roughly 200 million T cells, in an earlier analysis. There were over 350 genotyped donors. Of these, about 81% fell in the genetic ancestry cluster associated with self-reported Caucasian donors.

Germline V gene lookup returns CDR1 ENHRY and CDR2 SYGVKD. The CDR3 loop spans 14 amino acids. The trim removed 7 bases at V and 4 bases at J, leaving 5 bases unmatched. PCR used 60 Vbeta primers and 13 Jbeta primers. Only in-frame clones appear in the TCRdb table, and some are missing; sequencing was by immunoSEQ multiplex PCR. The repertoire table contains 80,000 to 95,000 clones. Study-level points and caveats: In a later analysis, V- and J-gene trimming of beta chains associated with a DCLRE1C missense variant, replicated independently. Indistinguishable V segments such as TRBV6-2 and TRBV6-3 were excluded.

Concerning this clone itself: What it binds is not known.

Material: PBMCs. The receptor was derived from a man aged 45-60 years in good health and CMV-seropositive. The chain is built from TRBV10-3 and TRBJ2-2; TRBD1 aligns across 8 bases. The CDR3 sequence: CAINQGAVTGELFF. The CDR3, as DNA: TGTGCCATCAATCAGGGGGCGGTCACCGGGGAGCTGTTTTTT.